What follows are 28 T cell receptor beta chains derived from one specimen sequenced in a study of CD8 T cells in Susac syndrome. Random hexamers were used to reverse transcribe 0.5 to 1 ug of RNA. TCRdb used MiXCR to reprocess the immunoSEQ multiplex PCR reads, holding one entry per CDR3 protein. In the table there are 78,000 or so distinct CDR3 sequences, over 85% of which are singletons. Input material: CD8+ T cells from PBMCs. All receptors come from a human donor with multiple sclerosis.

CDR3 coding DNA: TGTGCCAGCAGCCCGGGGGGGCGGGAGTTTAACAATGAGCAGTTCTTC. It codes for CASSPGGREFNNEQFF. The rearrangement joins TRBV7-9 to TRBJ2-1; TRBD2 agrees at 8 bases. This CDR3 is built from 16 residues. Unmatched junction bases numbered 11, after V lost 5 bases and J lost 5 bases. The germline CDR1 and CDR2 sequences are SEHNR and FQNEAQ (reference sequence). Full variable domain (missing parts from reference TRBV7-9 and TRBJ2-1): DTGVSQNPRHKITKRGQNVTFRCDPISEHNRLYWYRQTLGQGPEFLTYFQNEAQLEKSRLLSDRFSAERPKGSFSTLEIQRTEQGDSAMYLCASSPGGREFNNEQFFGPGTRLTVL.

This clonotype came up a few times. This chain links TRBV30 with TRBJ1-5; 8 bases line up with TRBD1. Germline CDR1 reads GTSNPN; CDR2 reads SVGIG (reference sequence). The CDR3 has 12 residues. V dropped 5 bases and J dropped 6; count of bases not matched to a gene: 3. The CDR3 DNA sequence: TGTGCCTGGGGACAGGGAAGTCAGCCCCAGCATTTT. Translated: CAWGQGSQPQHF.

This clonotype was recorded once. This rearrangement joins TRBV10-1 to TRBJ2-7; D gene uncertain. With 6 bases removed from V and 6 bases from J, the gap between germline ends came to 18 bases. Germline values: CDR1 WNHNN, CDR2 SYGVQD (reference sequence). The CDR3 is made up of 14 amino acids. In nucleotides, the CDR3 is TGCGCCAGCAGCCGAGACTCCTTCCCGGGCGAGCAGTACTTC. It yields the protein CASSRDSFPGEQYF.

The chain employs TRBV9 and TRBJ2-7, with D perhaps matching TRBD1 (5 bases). The CDR3 consists of 15 residues. Trimming left V 4 bases short and J 0 bases short, with 14 bases between. Germline V lookup: CDR1 SGDLS, CDR2 YYNGEE. The CDR3 here is CASSPGLGLSYEQYF. CDR3 nucleotide sequence: TGTGCCAGCAGCCCGGGCCTGGGGCTCTCCTACGAGCAGTACTTC.

The DNA for the CDR3 is TGTGCCAGCAGCTTGGCCGACAGGGTCCTACAAGAGACCCAGTACTTC. Its translation is CASSLADRVLQETQYF. V and J are TRBV5-8 and TRBJ2-5; 7 bases match TRBD1. The V gene end was trimmed by 0 bases and the J gene end by 2 bases; junction bases not matched to a gene: 7. This CDR3 comprises 16 residues. Germline CDR1 and CDR2: SGHTS and YDEGEE.

This clonotype showed up just once. The rearrangement links TRBV7-9 to TRBJ2-7, with 8 bases aligning to TRBD1. V trimming: 0 bases; J trimming: 4 bases; junction bases outside the gene matches: 2. The CDR3 is 14 residues long. In germline, CDR1 is SEHNR, CDR2 FQNEAQ (reference sequence). CDR3 region: CASSLADRVYEQYF. DNA of the CDR3: TGTGCCAGCAGCTTAGCGGACAGGGTTTACGAGCAGTACTTC.

V gene TRBV7-8 combines with J gene TRBJ1-1; tentative D call: TRBD1 (5 bases). Germline CDR1 SGHVS, CDR2 FQNEAQ. V was shortened by 8 bases and J by 0 bases, with 19 bases between the two germline ends. The CDR3 is 16 residues long. CDR3 in amino acids: CASAGGRSGVNTEAFF. CDR3 DNA: TGTGCCAGCGCTGGGGGGAGGTCTGGGGTGAACACTGAAGCTTTCTTT.

The genes are TRBV27 and TRBJ1-2; perhaps TRBD1 as D (5 bases). CDR1 is MNHEY, CDR2 SMNVEV, per germline (reference sequence). The CDR3 spans 12 residues. V dropped 9 bases and J dropped 1 base, with 9 bases sitting between them. The CDR3 loop reads CASRDFNYGYTF. The CDR3 coding sequence is TGTGCCAGTAGGGACTTTAACTATGGCTACACCTTC.

The chain recombines TRBV9 with TRBJ1-5; D gene uncertain. Germline assignment: CDR1 SGDLS and CDR2 YYNGEE. CDR3 length: 14 residues. V was pared by 7 bases and J by 1 base, with 12 bases between. CDR3 region: CASSPGSSNQPQHF. Written as DNA, the CDR3 is TGTGCCAGCTCCCCGGGATCCAGCAATCAGCCCCAGCATTTT.

The chain uses TRBV30 and TRBJ1-5; D is uncertain. V lost 0 bases and J 3 bases, leaving 12 bases between the germline ends. This CDR3 region has 15 residues. The V gene's germline CDR1 is GTSNPN and CDR2 SVGIG (reference sequence). CDR3 protein: CAWSVVGVLNQPQHF. The CDR3 nucleotides read TGTGCCTGGAGTGTGGTTGGGGTTCTCAATCAGCCCCAGCATTTT.

The chain is built from TRBV29-1 and TRBJ2-7; no clear D gene. Germline V gene lookup returns CDR1 SQVTM and CDR2 ANQGSEA. CDR3 length: 13 amino acids. Trimming took 4 bases from V and 1 from J, leaving 11 bases between them. CDR3 loop: CSVVYGTSYEQYF. CDR3 coding DNA: TGCAGCGTTGTTTACGGAACTTCCTACGAGCAGTACTTC.

This sequence joins TRBV30 and TRBJ2-1; 9 bases match TRBD2. Germline assignment: CDR1 GTSNPN and CDR2 SVGIG (reference sequence). The length of the CDR3 is 18 residues. Trimming cost V 0 bases and J 8 bases; bases outside gene matches: 17. The DNA of the CDR3 is TGTGCCTGGAGTGTTGCCGCCAGCGGGGGGTCTCCGGTCTATGAGCAGTTCTTC. This sequence encodes CAWSVAASGGSPVYEQFF.

The chain carries TRBV7-2 and TRBJ1-3; D gene unclear. V was clipped by 5 bases and J by 0 bases, with 11 bases between them. CDR1 is SGHTA, CDR2 FQGNSA, per germline. The CDR3 has 15 amino acids. The CDR3 DNA sequence: TGTGCCAGCAGCCCTAAGGGTTCCTCTGGAAACACCATATATTTT. Translation: CASSPKGSSGNTIYF.

This clonotype was recorded once. The chain joins TRBV5-6 to TRBJ2-1; 10 nucleotides align to TRBD2. The CDR3 covers 15 residues. Germline V gene sequence: CDR1 SGHDT, CDR2 YYEEEE. With 5 bases clipped from V and 7 bases from J, the junction kept 9 bases outside the gene matches. In DNA form, the CDR3 reads TGTGCCAGCAGTCCTCGAGGGACTAGCGTTAATGAGCAGTTCTTC. Protein: CASSPRGTSVNEQFF.

The V and J genes are TRBV5-1 and TRBJ1-2; no firm D call. CDR1 is SGHRS and CDR2 is YFSETQ in the germline V gene. The CDR3 is 14 residues long. V lost 4 bases to trimming and J lost 5 bases, with 15 bases between them. The DNA of the CDR3 is TGCGCCAGCAGCCCCAACCTCCGGGAGTATGGCTACACCTTC. Its protein is CASSPNLREYGYTF.

V is TRBV5-4 and J is TRBJ2-3; a weak D match, TRBD1 (6 bases). Per the germline V gene, CDR1 is SGHNT and CDR2 is YYREEE (reference sequence). This CDR3 comprises 15 residues. V dropped 0 bases and J dropped 3 bases, with 11 bases sitting between them. The CDR3 loop reads CASSLEGGSTDTQYF. As DNA, the CDR3 is TGTGCCAGCAGCTTGGAAGGGGGTAGTACAGATACGCAGTATTTT.

The chain recombines TRBV14 with TRBJ2-3; tentatively, D is TRBD2 (5 bases). Germline V gene data show CDR1 as SGHDN and CDR2 as FVKESK. Deletions cut 4 bases from V and 2 bases from J, with 13 bases between. The CDR3 is 15 residues long. In DNA, the CDR3 is TGTGCCAGCAGCCTCGGACTGCTCGACACAGATACGCAGTATTTT. Translated: CASSLGLLDTDTQYF.

The chain couples TRBV3-1 to TRBJ2-2; a possible D gene is TRBD2 (5 bases). CDR1 is LGHDT, CDR2 YNNKEL, per germline (reference sequence). Trimming cost V 0 bases and J 6 bases, with 14 bases left between them. The CDR3 covers 16 residues. In nucleotides, the CDR3 is TGTGCCAGCAGCCAAGAAGGCAGGCGGGCGTCCGGGGAGCTGTTTTTT. Its translation is CASSQEGRRASGELFF.

The chain carries TRBV24-1 and TRBJ1-2; 8 bases are shared with TRBD1. After removal of 6 bases from V and 3 bases from J, the junction contained 2 bases not matched to a gene. This CDR3 is 13 amino acids long. CDR1 is KGHDR, CDR2 SFDVKD, per germline. The CDR3 here is CATSQGADYGYTF. CDR3 bases: TGTGCCACCAGTCAGGGGGCTGACTATGGCTACACCTTC.

The V and J genes are TRBV29-1 and TRBJ1-4, with unresolved D. V was shortened by 2 bases and J by 6 bases, with 13 bases between the two germline ends. This CDR3 spans 14 amino acids. Germline-derived CDR1 and CDR2 are SQVTM and ANQGSEA. The CDR3 DNA follows: TGCAGCGTTGAATCAACCGAAGAGGATGAAAAACTGTTTTTT. Translation gives CSVESTEEDEKLFF.

A note on this clonotype: Germline and junction disagree at one end, which may indicate a read error. The rearrangement links TRBV5-6 to TRBJ2-3; no definite D call. This CDR3 comprises 15 residues. Germline V gene data show CDR1 as SGHDT and CDR2 as YYEEEE. The CDR3 loop is CASSLVRRPRDTQYF. The CDR3 DNA sequence: TGTGCCAGCAGTTTGGTGCGCAGACCACGAGATACGCAGTATTTT.

The V and J genes are TRBV6-1 and TRBJ2-1; D is unresolved. CDR1 is MNHNS, CDR2 SASEGT, per germline. V was shortened by 1 base and J by 6 bases, with 13 bases between the two germline ends. CDR3 length equals 15 residues. This CDR3 is CASSEGHRFFNEQFF. CDR3 nucleotides: TGTGCCAGCAGTGAAGGACACCGGTTCTTCAATGAGCAGTTCTTC.

The rearrangement joins TRBV20-1 to TRBJ1-1, with a weak D call TRBD1 (6 bases). This CDR3 spans 13 amino acids. Per the germline V gene, CDR1 is DFQATT and CDR2 is SNEGSKA (reference sequence). V lost 5 bases to trimming and J lost 6 bases, with 16 bases between them. For the CDR3, the DNA is TGCAGTGCTGAAGGGGGAATCCTCGCTGAAGCTTTCTTT. Translation: CSAEGGILAEAFF.

The chain uses TRBV6-1 and TRBJ1-5; D gene ambiguous. Germline-derived CDR1 and CDR2 are MNHNS and SASEGT. Deletions cut 0 bases from V and 0 bases from J, with 12 bases between. This CDR3 is built from 17 residues. Here the CDR3 reads CASSEALRSDSNQPQHF. In nucleotides, the CDR3 is TGTGCCAGCAGTGAAGCGCTTCGGTCTGATAGCAATCAGCCCCAGCATTTT.

The chain couples TRBV15 to TRBJ1-5; the D gene is possibly TRBD1 (6 bases). Trimming cost V 0 bases and J 5 bases, with 8 bases left between them. Germline CDR1 reads LNHNV; CDR2 reads YYDKDF (reference sequence). The CDR3 consists of 14 residues. The CDR3 sequence is CATSRDRGHQPQHF. CDR3 coding DNA: TGTGCCACCAGCAGAGACAGGGGTCATCAGCCCCAGCATTTT.

This rearrangement joins TRBV29-1 to TRBJ2-1, with 9 bases aligning to TRBD2. The germline V gene has CDR1 SQVTM and CDR2 ANQGSEA. The CDR3 is made up of 16 amino acids. V trimming: 0 bases; J trimming: 9 bases; junction bases outside the gene matches: 12. CDR3 region: CSVEDLRAGGPAEQFF. The CDR3 coding sequence is TGCAGCGTTGAAGATCTGCGGGCGGGAGGGCCGGCTGAGCAGTTCTTC.

The rearrangement joins TRBV23-1 to TRBJ2-7, with D perhaps matching TRBD2 (8 bases). TRBV23-1 is reported as an ORF; its role is uncertain. The CDR3 is made up of 15 amino acids. V dropped 3 bases and J dropped 3 bases, with 15 bases sitting between them. The CDR3 sequence is CASSHPGGGSYEQYF. CDR3 in DNA: TGCGCCAGCAGTCACCCGGGAGGGGGCAGCTACGAGCAGTACTTC.

There are a few counts of this clonotype. The chain is built from TRBV15 and TRBJ2-7; 7 bases are shared with TRBD1. The CDR3 is 13 amino acids. The V gene end was trimmed by 6 bases and the J gene end by 4 bases; junction bases not matched to a gene: 6. Germline CDR1 and CDR2: LNHNV and YYDKDF (reference sequence). The CDR3 loop reads CATSGTAMYEQYF. DNA of the CDR3: TGTGCCACCAGTGGGACAGCGATGTACGAGCAGTACTTC.